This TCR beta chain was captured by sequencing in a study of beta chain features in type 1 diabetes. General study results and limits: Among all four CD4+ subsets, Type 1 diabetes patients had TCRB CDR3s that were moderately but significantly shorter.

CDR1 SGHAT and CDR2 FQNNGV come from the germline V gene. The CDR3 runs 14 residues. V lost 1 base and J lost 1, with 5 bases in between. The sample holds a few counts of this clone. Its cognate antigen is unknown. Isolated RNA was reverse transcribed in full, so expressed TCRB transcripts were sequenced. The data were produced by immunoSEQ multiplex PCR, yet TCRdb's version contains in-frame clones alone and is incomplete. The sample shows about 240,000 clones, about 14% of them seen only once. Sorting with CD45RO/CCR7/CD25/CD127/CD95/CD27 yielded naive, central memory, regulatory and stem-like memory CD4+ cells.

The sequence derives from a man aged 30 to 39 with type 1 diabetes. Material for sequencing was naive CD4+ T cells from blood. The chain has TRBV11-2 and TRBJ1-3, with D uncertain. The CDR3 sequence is CASSLALSGNTIYF. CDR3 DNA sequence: TGTGCCAGCAGCTTAGCTTTGTCTGGAAACACCATATATTTT. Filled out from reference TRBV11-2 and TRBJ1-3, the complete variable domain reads EAGVAQSPRYKIIEKRQSVAFWCNPISGHATLYWYQQILGQGPKLLIQFQNNGVVDDSQLPKDRFSAERLKGVDSTLKIQPAKLEDSAVYLCASSLALSGNTIYFGEGSWLTVV.